The source of this T cell receptor (beta chain) is a study of neoadjuvant anti-PD-1 for oral cavity cancer. Overall study results and limits: PBMC Gini-index clonality exceeded responders' in non-responders post-nivolumab.

Using immunoSEQ multiplex PCR, the repertoire was profiled, and TCRdb retains in-frame clones only, with some absent. Found here are roughly 46,000 clones, 75% to 80% of them singletons; the top ten hold around 4.8%. Concerning this clone itself: Its antigen remains unidentified.

Time point indicated: after neoadjuvant nivolumab, at surgical resection. The TCR comes from a person aged 40 to 85 with oral cavity squamous cell carcinoma. This specimen was PBMCs, taken after nivolumab (anti-PD-1) treatment.

The CDR3 loop is CASSEGSLNTEAFF. The DNA of the CDR3 is TGTGCCAGCAGTGAGGGGTCACTAAACACTGAAGCTTTCTTT. This chain links TRBV28 with TRBJ1-1, with D perhaps matching TRBD1 (5 bases). Trimming pared 5 bases from V and 2 bases from J, leaving 12 bases between. CDR1 MDHEN and CDR2 SYDVKM come from the germline V gene. The CDR3 is made up of 14 amino acids.